These 18 T cell receptor beta chains came from one sample sequenced in a study of tumor and adjacent non-tumor tissue in lung cancer. The library came from three nested PCR rounds adapted from ARM-PCR protocols. One entry per CDR3 protein results from TCRdb running MiXCR on the multiplex PCR reads. This table has around 140,000 distinct CDR3 sequences, around 66% appearing once. No cell sorting was done before RNA was extracted from the tissue. Sequenced: lung tumor tissue. The receptors here all came from a man between 60 and 75 years old with small cell lung cancer.

This clonotype appeared a single time. The rearrangement joins TRBV5-1 to TRBJ2-1, with unresolved D. The CDR3 has 14 residues. Germline CDR1 reads SGHRS; CDR2 reads YFSETQ. V shed 6 bases and J shed 8 bases, with 18 bases lying between them. The chain's CDR3 is CASTPIIFRDEQFF. Here the CDR3 DNA reads TGCGCCAGCACCCCGATTATTTTTCGGGATGAGCAGTTCTTC.

As regards this clonotype: One end of the junction does not line up with germline, which may come from a read error. The V gene is TRBV20-1, the J gene TRBJ2-2, with D possibly being TRBD2 (5 bases). CDR1 and CDR2 from the germline V gene are DFQATT and SNEGSKA (reference sequence). The CDR3 length is 12 residues. The CDR3 DNA follows: TGCAGTACTAGAGACCACACCGGGGAGCTGTTTTTT. Translating gives CSTRDHTGELFF.

Concerning this clonotype itself: The conserved final phenylalanine or tryptophan is absent from the CDR3, which likely points to a read error. The gene calls are TRBV11-2 and TRBJ1-1, with 9 bases aligning to TRBD1. The CDR3 runs to 16 residues. The germline V gene encodes CDR1 SGHAT and CDR2 FQNNGV. CDR3 amino acids: CASSLFTGTGNTVAFL. CDR3 sequence (DNA): TGTGCCAGCAGCTTATTTACCGGGACAGGGAACACTGTAGCTTTCCTT.

This clonotype has a handful of counts. The junction shows a germline mismatch at one end, possibly a read error. The chain recombines TRBV12-3 or TRBV12-4 with TRBJ2-5; D perhaps matches TRBD1 (5 bases). The CDR3 runs 12 residues. The CDR3 loop is CVSSTPGETQYF. CDR3 nucleotides: TGTGTCAGCAGTACGCCAGGGGAGACCCAGTACTTC.

A word on this clonotype: This likely comes from a read error, as the CDR3 has no conserved phenylalanine or tryptophan at its end. The DNA is omitted, as the CDR3 cannot be located on it reliably, and the CDR3 follows TCRdb's listing. The V gene is TRBV12-3 or TRBV12-4, the J gene TRBJ1-1; the DNA was not compared with TRBD1, the D call given in the table. The CDR3 has 13 amino acids, counting both end residues. The CDR3 loop reads CASSLRGNTEVFV.

Regarding this clonotype: A clone one base away is much larger, so this may be a read error. The chain combines TRBV29-1 with TRBJ2-7, with D unclear. The CDR3 runs 11 residues. The germline V gene has CDR1 SQVTM and CDR2 ANQGSEA. The CDR3 reads CSVRHGYKQYF. As DNA, the CDR3 is TGCAGCGTACGACACGGCTACAAGCAGTACTTC.

The count of this clonotype is one. Relative to the germline gene, one junction end is altered; a read error may explain this. V usage is TRBV11-2 and J usage is TRBJ2-2; D remains ambiguous. CDR1 is SGHAT, CDR2 FQNNGV, per germline. The CDR3 totals 13 residues. CDR3 DNA: TGTGCCGGCATGCCAACAGTCACCGGAGAGCTGTTTTTT. It encodes CAGMPTVTGELFF.

The chain carries TRBV18 and TRBJ2-2; D tentatively reads TRBD1 or TRBD2 (5 bases each). V was pared by 0 bases and J by 5 bases, with 13 bases between. Germline loops: CDR1 KGHSH, CDR2 LQKENI. This CDR3 comprises 16 residues. Written as DNA, the CDR3 is TGTGCCAGCTCACCACCGGGACCCCTGGGGACCGGGGAGCTGTTTTTT. It is translated as CASSPPGPLGTGELFF.

The V call is TRBV20-1, the J call TRBJ2-3; 8 bases line up with TRBD2. The V segment lost 2 bases and the J segment 2 bases; nucleotides outside the gene matches: 15. This CDR3 comprises 18 residues. Germline V gene lookup returns CDR1 DFQATT and CDR2 SNEGSKA (reference sequence). The CDR3 sequence: CSARRTSRRVTNTDTQYF. In DNA, the CDR3 is TGCAGTGCTAGAAGGACTAGCAGGAGGGTTACTAACACAGATACGCAGTATTTT.

A note on this clonotype: Mismatch with germline at one junction end may stem from a read error. The J gene is TRBJ2-3, the V gene TRBV28; D not certain. Germline CDR1 MDHEN, CDR2 SYDVKM. There are 13 residues in the CDR3. CDR3 in DNA: TGTACCAGCAGTGCGCCTCAAGTGAATACGCAGTATTTT. It encodes CTSSAPQVNTQYF.

With regard to this clonotype: This sequence may be a read error, since a much larger clone differs from it by one base. The V gene is TRBV6-5, the J gene TRBJ2-1; D not certain. Germline loops: CDR1 MNHEY, CDR2 SVGAGI. The CDR3 runs to 13 residues. This CDR3 reads CTSKGSSYNEQFF. Here the CDR3 DNA reads TGTACCAGCAAAGGCAGCTCCTACAATGAGCAGTTCTTC.

This clonotype was seen many times. The chain recombines TRBV12-3 or TRBV12-4 with TRBJ2-1; tentatively, D is TRBD1 (5 bases). This CDR3 comprises 14 residues. The V and J ends lost 3 bases and 1 base respectively, with 7 bases between them. The CDR3 loop is CASSLTESYNEQFF. CDR3 coding DNA: TGTGCCAGCAGTTTGACAGAGTCCTACAATGAGCAGTTCTTC.

The table lists this clonotype with many counts. The chain uses TRBV29-1 and TRBJ2-3, with D possibly TRBD1 on 6 matching bases. The CDR3 totals 17 residues. Germline loops: CDR1 SQVTM, CDR2 ANQGSEA. The germline V and J ends were trimmed by 1 base and 6 bases, with 23 bases remaining between them. The CDR3 sequence: CSVEAYGLAGVGDTQYF. CDR3 in DNA: TGCAGCGTTGAAGCGTATGGTCTGGCAGGGGTAGGGGATACGCAGTATTTT.

This sequence joins TRBV20-1 and TRBJ1-3; D not resolved. The V gene's germline CDR1 is DFQATT and CDR2 SNEGSKA (reference sequence). The ends were cut back, 3 bases at V and 0 bases at J, with 15 bases in the middle. There are 16 residues in the CDR3. The DNA for the CDR3 is TGCAGTGCTAGGAAGGGTACCACAATCTCTGGAAACACCATATATTTT. Translated, it gives CSARKGTTISGNTIYF.

The rearrangement links TRBV4-1 to TRBJ2-5, with TRBD2 matching 11 bases. CDR1 MGHRA and CDR2 YSYEKL come from the germline V gene. V lost 0 bases and J lost 5; bases outside the gene matches: 11. The CDR3 has 18 amino acids. The CDR3 nucleotides read TGCGCCAGCAGCCAAGATGTAGGACTAGCGGGCGATGGTGAGACCCAGTACTTC. This translates into CASSQDVGLAGDGETQYF.

Comment on this clonotype: A read error is possible here, since a much larger clone lies one base away. The chain combines TRBV6-6 with TRBJ2-7, with 10 nucleotides matching TRBD2. This CDR3 comprises 14 residues. The V gene's germline CDR1 is MNHNY and CDR2 SVGAGI (reference sequence). The CDR3 DNA sequence: TGTGCCAGCAGTTACCTAGCGGGAGACTACGAGCTGTACGTC. Its protein is CASSYLAGDYELYV.

Of note for this clonotype: Mismatch with germline at one junction end may stem from a read error. The chain links TRBV12-3 or TRBV12-4 to TRBJ2-5, with D possibly being TRBD1 (5 bases). The CDR3 is made up of 15 amino acids. Here the CDR3 reads CASSFGAGLQETQYF. For the CDR3, the DNA is TGTGCCAGCAGTTTTGGGGCAGGTCTCCAAGAGACCCAGTATTTC.

The chain links TRBV20-1 to TRBJ2-3; 10 bases match TRBD2. The V gene's germline CDR1 is DFQATT and CDR2 SNEGSKA (reference sequence). Trimming removed 3 bases from V and 3 bases from J; junction bases left unmatched: 9. The CDR3 spans 16 residues. The CDR3 DNA is TGCAGTGCTAGGGCTACTAGCGGGAATCAGACAGATACGCAGTATTTT. It encodes CSARATSGNQTDTQYF.